These 27 T cell receptor beta chains originate from one sample sequenced in a study of CD8 T cells in Susac syndrome. Reverse transcription used about 0.45 to 1 ug RNA and random hexamers. MiXCR, run by TCRdb on the immunoSEQ multiplex PCR reads, gives a single entry per CDR3 protein. This sample carries about 200,000 distinct CDR3 sequences, roughly 96% of them seen once, and the ten largest clones take approximately 0.1%. Sequencing was carried out using CD4+ T cells from PBMCs. All receptors come from a human donor in good health.

The genes are TRBV18 and TRBJ1-6; TRBD1 might be the D (6 bases). Looked up from germline, CDR1 is KGHSH and CDR2 is LQKENI. Trimming removed 3 bases from V and 3 bases from J, with 12 bases in between. CDR3 size: 16 residues. CDR3 DNA sequence: TGTGCCAGCTCACCTGAGGGGGTAAACTATAATTCACCCCTCCACTTT. It codes for CASSPEGVNYNSPLHF.

For the CDR3, the DNA is TGTGCCAGCAGACAGGGGATGATTGGAAACACCATATATTTT. Its protein is CASRQGMIGNTIYF. The chain links TRBV6-5 to TRBJ1-3; 7 positions agree with TRBD1. The CDR3 length is 14 residues. Germline V gene lookup returns CDR1 MNHEY and CDR2 SVGAGI. V shed 6 bases, J shed 3 bases, and the junction held 5 bases outside the gene matches.

The rearrangement links TRBV12-3 or TRBV12-4 to TRBJ1-3; D is perhaps TRBD1 (5 bases). CDR3 length equals 14 residues. Trimming cost V 9 bases and J 3 bases, with 15 bases left between them. The DNA of the CDR3 is TGTGCCAGTGTTGACAGACCCGGTGGAAACACCATATATTTT. The encoded protein is CASVDRPGGNTIYF.

This chain joins TRBV20-1 and TRBJ2-1, with a tentative D call TRBD1 (6 bases). The CDR3 has 13 residues. CDR1 is DFQATT, CDR2 SNEGSKA, per germline (reference sequence). Trimming cost V 3 bases and J 8 bases, with 14 bases left between them. CDR3 amino acids: CSARRGSGDEQFF. The CDR3, as DNA: TGCAGTGCTAGGAGGGGGAGTGGCGATGAGCAGTTCTTC.

The rearrangement links TRBV12-3 or TRBV12-4 to TRBJ2-1; 14 bases match TRBD2. The V and J ends lost 5 bases and 7 bases, in that order; junction bases with no gene match: 1. There are 14 residues in the CDR3. In DNA, the CDR3 is TGTGCCAGCAGTGGGACTAGCGGGAGAAATGAGCAGTTCTTC. Its translation: CASSGTSGRNEQFF.

This chain links TRBV5-1 with TRBJ2-3; perhaps D is TRBD1 or TRBD2 (5 bases each). This CDR3 comprises 15 residues. Germline CDR1 reads SGHRS; CDR2 reads YFSETQ. Deletions cut 4 bases from V and 3 bases from J, with 15 bases between. The CDR3 reads CASSQDTLATDTQYF. CDR3 nucleotide sequence: TGCGCCAGCAGCCAGGACACGCTAGCAACAGATACGCAGTATTTT.

The gene calls are TRBV4-3 and TRBJ2-3, with a weak D call TRBD2 (6 bases). The CDR3 is 14 residues long. CDR1 and CDR2 from the germline V gene are LGHNA and YSLEER. Between the trimmed V and J ends, which lost 0 bases and 10 bases, there was a span of 14 bases. CDR3 protein: CASSQDRGNGPQYF. CDR3 coding DNA: TGCGCCAGCAGCCAAGATCGGGGGAATGGTCCGCAGTATTTT.

The chain couples TRBV20-1 to TRBJ1-1; D possibly corresponds to TRBD1 (6 bases). Germline CDR1 is DFQATT and CDR2 is SNEGSKA (reference sequence). V shed 5 bases and J shed 1 base, with 23 bases lying between them. The CDR3 runs to 17 residues. Here the CDR3 DNA reads TGCAGTGCTGCCACGCCCGTCGGGGGGCTGGGGAACACTGAAGCTTTCTTT. As protein: CSAATPVGGLGNTEAFF.

The genes are TRBV6-6 and TRBJ2-1; D not resolved. Germline values: CDR1 MNHNY, CDR2 SVGAGI (reference sequence). This CDR3 region has 13 residues. V lost 8 bases and J lost 7, with 15 bases in between. The CDR3 spells CASLQLKSNEQFF. The CDR3 DNA follows: TGTGCCAGCTTACAGTTAAAGAGTAATGAGCAGTTCTTC.

This chain uses TRBV12-3 or TRBV12-4 with TRBJ2-3; TRBD1 aligns across 7 bases. CDR3 length equals 15 residues. After removal of 2 bases from V and 6 bases from J, the junction contained 8 bases not matched to a gene. CDR3 sequence (DNA): TGTGCCAGCAGTTTAAGGGGGCGACCCCCGGATACGCAGTATTTT. It specifies CASSLRGRPPDTQYF.

This chain joins TRBV4-1 and TRBJ2-3; D call uncertain. The germline V gene encodes CDR1 MGHRA and CDR2 YSYEKL. V dropped 3 bases and J dropped 3 bases, with 10 bases sitting between them. The CDR3 totals 14 residues. CDR3: CASSQVVWTDTQYF. CDR3 nucleotides: TGCGCCAGCAGCCAGGTTGTTTGGACAGATACGCAGTATTTT.

V usage is TRBV28 and J usage is TRBJ2-7, with D possibly TRBD2 on 6 matching bases. V shed 5 bases and J shed 0 bases, with 14 bases lying between them. Looked up from germline, CDR1 is MDHEN and CDR2 is SYDVKM. CDR3 size: 15 residues. The CDR3 nucleotides are TGTGCCAGCAGTAGCGGGTCAATCAGCTCCTACGAGCAGTACGTC. As protein: CASSSGSISSYEQYV.

The V and J genes are TRBV3-1 and TRBJ1-2, with D perhaps TRBD1 (5 bases). The CDR3 has 12 residues. The V and J ends lost 3 bases and 8 bases respectively, with 10 bases between them. Germline V gives CDR1 LGHDT, CDR2 YNNKEL (reference sequence). CDR3 nucleotides: TGTGCCAGCAGCCAGAAGGCAGGGGGCTACACCTTC. Residues: CASSQKAGGYTF.

The chain has TRBV7-9 and TRBJ2-5; D may be TRBD1 or TRBD2 (6 bases each). The germline V and J ends were trimmed by 0 bases and 4 bases, with 12 bases remaining between them. CDR1 is SEHNR and CDR2 is FQNEAQ in the germline V gene (reference sequence). This CDR3 contains 15 residues. Here the CDR3 reads CASSLAGRGPETQYF. As DNA, the CDR3 is TGTGCCAGCAGCTTAGCAGGACGGGGGCCAGAGACCCAGTACTTC.

The rearrangement uses TRBV20-1 and TRBJ2-7, with unresolved D. This CDR3 has 12 residues. Germline V gene data show CDR1 as DFQATT and CDR2 as SNEGSKA (reference sequence). The V end was cut by 3 bases, the J end by 3 bases, with 9 bases between. As DNA, the CDR3 is TGCAGTGCTAGTGTCCGGATCTACGAGCAGTACGTC. Its protein product is CSASVRIYEQYV.

V and J are TRBV9 and TRBJ2-1; no firm D call. V gave up 7 bases and J gave up 3 bases, with 11 bases separating them. The CDR3 sequence is 13 residues long. The germline V gene encodes CDR1 SGDLS and CDR2 YYNGEE. The CDR3 is CASSESHYNEQFF. Written as DNA, the CDR3 is TGTGCCAGCTCCGAATCCCACTACAATGAGCAGTTCTTC.

This chain connects TRBV29-1 to TRBJ1-1; tentative D call: TRBD1 (5 bases). Germline CDR1 and CDR2: SQVTM and ANQGSEA. Deletions cut 5 bases from V and 10 bases from J, with 17 bases between. The CDR3 is made up of 12 amino acids. The DNA of the CDR3 is TGCAGCGTTTCAGGGTCGGAGGTGAGAGCTTTCTTT. Its translation is CSVSGSEVRAFF.

This chain connects TRBV4-3 to TRBJ2-3, with 9 positions matching TRBD2. Germline assignment: CDR1 LGHNA and CDR2 YSLEER. The CDR3 sequence is 16 residues long. V shed 3 bases, J shed 4 bases, and the junction held 8 bases outside the gene matches. The CDR3 loop is CASSQGAGGFADTQYF. The CDR3 DNA reads TGCGCCAGCAGCCAGGGAGCGGGGGGCTTCGCAGATACGCAGTATTTT.

The V and J genes are TRBV7-9 and TRBJ1-1; D gene unclear. Trimming cost V 3 bases and J 1 base, with 9 bases left between them. Germline CDR1 SEHNR, CDR2 FQNEAQ (reference sequence). This CDR3 spans 14 amino acids. The CDR3, as DNA: TGTGCCAGCAGCTTCTCGGCGGCGAACACTGAAGCTTTCTTT. Protein sequence: CASSFSAANTEAFF.

The sample holds a few counts of this clonotype. The CDR3 bases are TGCAGCGTATGGGACACCCTGAGGGACGAGCAGTACGTC. Translated: CSVWDTLRDEQYV. V and J are TRBV29-1 and TRBJ2-7; the D gene is possibly TRBD1 (6 bases). V was trimmed by 6 bases and J by 5 bases, leaving 17 bases between them. CDR3 size: 13 residues. Germline CDR1 is SQVTM and CDR2 is ANQGSEA.

This sequence joins TRBV7-3 and TRBJ2-3, with D unclear. V was shortened by 1 base and J by 5 bases, with 10 bases between the two germline ends. CDR3 length equals 14 residues. Looked up from germline, CDR1 is SGHTA and CDR2 is FQGTGA. The CDR3: CASSLSFVGDTQYF. CDR3 bases: TGTGCCAGCAGCTTAAGTTTTGTGGGAGATACGCAGTATTTT.

The chain links TRBV6-2 or TRBV6-3 to TRBJ2-5; D not certain. The germline CDR1 and CDR2 sequences are MNHEY and SVGEGT. The CDR3 contains 16 residues. Trimming took off 7 bases at V and 0 bases at J, with 18 bases between the two ends. The CDR3 spells CASTPGGARYQETQYF. In nucleotides, the CDR3 is TGTGCCAGCACCCCGGGTGGAGCAAGGTACCAAGAGACCCAGTACTTC.

This chain links TRBV20-1 with TRBJ2-7; 7 nucleotides match TRBD2. The length of the CDR3 is 13 residues. V was clipped by 1 base and J by 2 bases; unmatched bases: 2. Per the germline V gene, CDR1 is DFQATT and CDR2 is SNEGSKA (reference sequence). This chain's CDR3 is CSARVRGAYEQYV. CDR3 nucleotides: TGCAGTGCTAGAGTTCGGGGGGCCTACGAGCAGTACGTC.

The chain employs TRBV6-6 and TRBJ2-5, with D perhaps TRBD1 (5 bases). V lost 4 bases and J lost 0, with 9 bases in between. Germline-derived CDR1 and CDR2 are MNHNY and SVGAGI (reference sequence). There are 14 residues in the CDR3. The CDR3 coding sequence is TGTGCCAGCAGTTTAACACAGGACCAAGAGACCCAGTACTTC. Translation: CASSLTQDQETQYF.

The chain combines TRBV3-1 with TRBJ2-1, with D unclear. V was pared by 0 bases and J by 7 bases, with 4 bases between. CDR1 and CDR2 (germline): LGHDT, YNNKEL (reference sequence). This CDR3 comprises 12 residues. The CDR3: CASSQDVNEQFF. For the CDR3, the DNA is TGTGCCAGCAGCCAAGATGTGAATGAGCAGTTCTTC.

This chain links TRBV3-1 with TRBJ2-2; D not resolved. The CDR3 length is 16 residues. Germline CDR1 LGHDT, CDR2 YNNKEL (reference sequence). The ends were cut back, 1 base at V and 2 bases at J, with 11 bases in the middle. The CDR3 DNA is TGTGCCAGCAGCCAAGCCTACGGGCCCAACACCGGGGAGCTGTTTTTT. Protein product: CASSQAYGPNTGELFF.

V usage is TRBV14 and J usage is TRBJ2-4, with 7 bases that match TRBD1. The CDR3 covers 13 residues. The germline V gene encodes CDR1 SGHDN and CDR2 FVKESK. With V trimmed by 5 bases and J by 9 bases, 7 bases remained unmatched. In DNA, the CDR3 is TGTGCCAGCAGCGATATACAGGGGAGCATTCAGTACTTC. This codes for CASSDIQGSIQYF.